The 17 T cell receptor beta chains below all came from one sample that was sequenced in a study of blood T cell repertoires in COVID-19. Measured with immunoSEQ multiplex PCR; TCRdb has only the in-frame clones, and not every one. The sample holds a few hundred thousand clones, 83% seen once. The sequenced sample was PBMCs or T cells enriched from blood (not recorded which). The receptor set was obtained from a woman in her forties or fifties who had recovered from COVID-19.

J is TRBJ2-5 and V is TRBV5-1, with 11 bases fitting TRBD2. After removal of 2 bases from V and 5 bases from J, the junction contained 5 bases not matched to a gene. From germline, CDR1 is SGHRS and CDR2 YFSETQ. The CDR3 is made up of 15 amino acids. CDR3 sequence reads: CASSFSGGAGETQYF. CDR3 coding DNA: TGCGCCAGCAGCTTTAGCGGGGGGGCCGGGGAGACCCAGTACTTC.

This clone was seen only a few times. The chain recombines TRBV2 with TRBJ1-2; maybe TRBD1 (6 bases). The germline gives CDR1 SNHLY, CDR2 FYNNEI. This CDR3 has 13 residues. The V gene lost 6 bases and the J gene lost 8 bases, with 16 bases spanning the gap. DNA of the CDR3: TGTGCCAGCAGCCCCGGACAGTTTGGCGGCTACACCTTC. Protein product: CASSPGQFGGYTF.

The chain uses TRBV7-2 and TRBJ2-5, with TRBD2 identical over 12 bases. With V trimmed by 5 bases and J by 7 bases, 8 bases remained unmatched. Per germline, CDR1 SGHTA and CDR2 FQGNSA. CDR3 length: 15 amino acids. CDR3 sequence reads: CASSPRTSGAWTQYF. DNA for the CDR3: TGTGCCAGCAGCCCGAGGACTAGCGGGGCCTGGACCCAGTACTTC.

This clone has a handful of counts. V usage is TRBV6-5 and J usage is TRBJ1-6, with D perhaps matching TRBD1 (5 bases). V was cut by 7 bases and J by 9 bases, with 10 bases left in between. From germline, CDR1 is MNHEY and CDR2 SVGAGI. The length of the CDR3 is 12 residues. CDR3 DNA: TGTGCCAGCACCCAGGGTGTTTCACCCCTCCACTTT. It translates to CASTQGVSPLHF.

This sequence joins TRBV7-8 and TRBJ1-5; TRBD1 matches 8 bases. From germline, CDR1 is SGHVS and CDR2 FQNEAQ. This CDR3 is 15 amino acids long. Unmatched junction bases numbered 5, after V lost 5 bases and J lost 2 bases. CDR3 nucleotide sequence: TGTGCCAGCAGCCAGGACAGGGTGGGCAATCAGCCCCAGCATTTT. It is translated as CASSQDRVGNQPQHF.

J is TRBJ1-2 and V is TRBV12-3 or TRBV12-4; D might be TRBD1 (6 bases). The CDR3 extends over 13 amino acids. Trimming took 7 bases from V and 5 from J, leaving 14 bases between them. The CDR3 DNA reads as TGTGCCAGCACCACGGACAGCAAGTATGGCTACACCTTC. Protein sequence: CASTTDSKYGYTF.

The chain uses TRBV7-2 and TRBJ1-1, with 8 bases aligning to TRBD1. Germline V gene data show CDR1 as SGHTA and CDR2 as FQGNSA. The length of the CDR3 is 13 residues. V lost 6 bases to trimming and J lost 10 bases; unmatched junction nucleotides: 10. The DNA for the CDR3 is TGTGCCAGCAGTCCCGACAGGGGTGGAAGAGCTTTCTTT. Translation gives CASSPDRGGRAFF.

This chain connects TRBV11-3 to TRBJ1-1, with a possible D match to TRBD1 (6 bases). Trimming cost V 3 bases and J 1 base, with 12 bases left between them. The length of the CDR3 is 15 residues. Germline assignment: CDR1 SGHNT and CDR2 YENEEA. The CDR3 nucleotides read TGTGCCAGCAGCTTCTTTCAGGGGAGGAACACTGAAGCTTTCTTT. Residues: CASSFFQGRNTEAFF.

CDR3 in amino acids: CASSPNRGGDTEAFF. In DNA, the CDR3 is TGTGCCAGCTCACCGAACAGGGGAGGTGATACTGAAGCTTTCTTT. V is TRBV18 and J is TRBJ1-1; TRBD1 matches 7 bases. The ends lost 3 bases at V and 5 bases at J; junction bases unmatched: 9. CDR3 length: 15 residues. Looked up from germline, CDR1 is KGHSH and CDR2 is LQKENI.

The V gene is TRBV29-1, the J gene TRBJ1-1; D remains unclear. Germline V gives CDR1 SQVTM, CDR2 ANQGSEA. The CDR3 runs to 13 residues. The V and J ends lost 5 bases and 5 bases respectively, with 15 bases between them. CDR3 in DNA: TGCAGCGTTATGGTACTCCTCGGGACTGAAGCTTTCTTT. Its translation: CSVMVLLGTEAFF.

This clone appeared a few times. The chain recombines TRBV3-1 (or the pseudogene TRBV3-2) with TRBJ1-5; 10 bases are a match to TRBD1. This CDR3 comprises 18 residues. The V gene end was trimmed by 4 bases and the J gene end by 2 bases; junction bases not matched to a gene: 11. Germline V gene lookup returns CDR1 LGHDT and CDR2 YNNKEL (reference sequence). The CDR3 region is CASSPNHPGTGGNQPQHF. For the CDR3, the DNA is TGTGCCAGCAGCCCCAACCATCCGGGGACAGGGGGCAATCAGCCCCAGCATTTT.

The chain combines TRBV7-3 with TRBJ1-5, with a possible D match to TRBD1 (6 bases). CDR1 SGHTA and CDR2 FQGTGA come from the germline V gene. The V end was cut by 4 bases, the J end by 0 bases, with 16 bases between. CDR3 length: 17 residues. The CDR3 sequence: CASSYPGQSNSNQPQHF. DNA for the CDR3: TGTGCCAGCAGCTACCCCGGACAGTCTAATAGCAATCAGCCCCAGCATTTT.

Only one count was recorded for this clone. This chain links TRBV19 with TRBJ1-1; D perhaps matches TRBD1 (6 bases). Germline CDR1 is LNHDA and CDR2 is SQIVND (reference sequence). V lost 5 bases to trimming and J lost 0 bases, with 13 bases between them. This CDR3 spans 15 amino acids. In DNA form, the CDR3 reads TGTGCCAGTAGTTATACGCGGGGGCTGAACACTGAAGCTTTCTTT. It encodes CASSYTRGLNTEAFF.

This clone appeared a single time. The CDR3 DNA sequence: TGTGCCAGCAGTTACATAGACAGGGGAGGCGGCTACACCTTC. The encoded protein is CASSYIDRGGGYTF. The chain is built from TRBV6-5 and TRBJ1-2; 8 nucleotides align to TRBD1. Trimming removed 2 bases from V and 8 bases from J; junction bases left unmatched: 7. The germline V gene encodes CDR1 MNHEY and CDR2 SVGAGI. The CDR3 is made up of 14 amino acids.

The CDR3 nucleotides are TGTGCCAGCAGCTTAAGTAGTGGGGCGTCCTCTGGAAACACCATATATTTT. Amino acids: CASSLSSGASSGNTIYF. V usage is TRBV7-2 and J usage is TRBJ1-3, with D possibly being TRBD1 (5 bases). This CDR3 comprises 17 residues. In germline, CDR1 is SGHTA, CDR2 FQGNSA. V shed 2 bases and J shed 0 bases, with 14 bases lying between them. The complete variable domain, with remaining parts taken from reference TRBV7-2 and TRBJ1-3, reads GAGVSQSPSNKVTEKGKDVELRCDPISGHTALYWYRQSLGQGLEFLIYFQGNSAPDKSGLPSDRFSAERTGGSVSTLTIQRTQQEDSAVYLCASSLSSGASSGNTIYFGEGSWLTVV.

The chain employs TRBV27 and TRBJ1-2, with 11 positions matching TRBD1. CDR1 MNHEY and CDR2 SMNVEV come from the germline V gene (reference sequence). Trimming at V came to 3 bases and at J to 6 bases, leaving 6 bases not matched to a gene. The CDR3 covers 15 residues. The CDR3 nucleotides are TGTGCCAGCAGTTTGCGCCCGGGACAGGGGGATGGCTACACCTTC. It translates to CASSLRPGQGDGYTF.

This clone was found a few times. V and J are TRBV19 and TRBJ1-6; a weak D match, TRBD1 (5 bases). Between the trimmed V and J ends, which lost 4 bases and 9 bases, there was a span of 10 bases. Germline CDR1 and CDR2: LNHDA and SQIVND (reference sequence). The length of the CDR3 is 13 residues. DNA for the CDR3: TGTGCCAGTAGTACATGGGGCGTTTCACCCCTCCACTTT. Translating it yields CASSTWGVSPLHF.